Shown below are 3 T cell receptor beta chains from a single sample sequenced in a study of control samples from healthy donors and cancer patients. Assay used: immunoSEQ multiplex PCR; TCRdb lists only in-frame clones, some missing. This table has some 150,000 clones, over 95% appearing once. The sequencing sample was made of blood. These receptors were obtained from a woman under 40 in good health.

The chain combines TRBV14 with TRBJ2-7; D gene ambiguous. The CDR3 sequence is 14 residues long. Germline CDR1 reads SGHDN; CDR2 reads FVKESK. V was shortened by 4 bases and J by 3 bases, with 13 bases between the two germline ends. The CDR3 region is CASSPRSVDYEQYF. The CDR3 nucleotides are TGTGCCAGCAGCCCCCGGAGCGTAGACTACGAGCAGTACTTC.

The rearrangement links TRBV2 to TRBJ1-2; D remains unclear. V shed 1 base and J shed 6 bases, with 9 bases lying between them. The CDR3 is 13 residues long. Germline CDR1 and CDR2: SNHLY and FYNNEI. The chain's CDR3 is CASSEVGVDGYTF. The DNA of the CDR3 is TGTGCCAGCAGTGAAGTAGGAGTGGATGGCTACACCTTC.

This clone was recorded once. The chain employs TRBV19 and TRBJ1-5; TRBD1 aligns across 10 bases. Germline CDR1 LNHDA, CDR2 SQIVND (reference sequence). The CDR3 runs 16 residues. V shed 3 bases and J 7 bases; nucleotides not matched to a gene: 9. CDR3 in DNA: TGTGCCAGTAGTATCCCCGCCGGGACAGGGGCCCAGCCCCAGCATTTT. Protein sequence: CASSIPAGTGAQPQHF.